This T cell receptor beta chain appears in the sequencing data of a study of cytomegalovirus exposure and HLA in healthy donors. Overall study results and limits: The authors listed 150 to 200 TCR beta chains as cytomegalovirus-associated.

TCRdb's table, derived via immunoSEQ multiplex PCR, lists solely in-frame clones and lacks some. The table includes 350,000 or so clones, around 86% detected once. Worth noting for this clone: What it binds is not known.

The material sequenced was PBMCs. The receptor was isolated from a woman aged 18 to 35 in good health and CMV-seronegative.

CDR3 in amino acids: CAISDPLDRSPSNEQFF. The CDR3 region has the DNA TGTGCCATCAGTGACCCACTGGACAGGAGTCCCTCTAATGAGCAGTTCTTC. This sequence joins TRBV10-3 and TRBJ2-1; 7 bases fit TRBD1. Germline lookup yields CDR1 ENHRY and CDR2 SYGVKD. V shed 3 bases and J 7 bases; nucleotides not matched to a gene: 15. The CDR3 is 17 residues long.